The entry below gives a single T cell receptor beta chain sequence along with its context. Repertoires were generated with immunoSEQ multiplex PCR, while TCRdb's copy carries only in-frame clones and drops some. The data hold tens of thousands of clones, with about 90% observed a single time. These data are taken from a study of blood T cell repertoires in COVID-19. CDR3 length: 15 residues. The V gene lost 3 bases and the J gene lost 2 bases, with 12 bases spanning the gap. The germline gives CDR1 KGHSH, CDR2 LQKENI. Sequenced: peripheral blood. This clonotype originated in a human donor in a cohort sampled during active COVID-19. The chain carries TRBV18 and TRBJ2-3, with a tentative D call TRBD2 (6 bases). CDR3 DNA sequence: TGTGCCAGCTCACCTTGGGACTCCCTCACAGATACGCAGTATTTT. Translating gives CASSPWDSLTDTQYF.